This T cell receptor beta chain was recorded in a study of T cells in Graves' hyperthyroidism and ophthalmopathy. Researchers took RNA transcripts and amplified the TCR beta CDR3 regions from them. The study used the HTBI primer set for a first-round RT-PCR of the TCR CDR3. TCRdb reprocessed the multiplex PCR reads via MiXCR and lists one record per CDR3 protein. The sample lists hundreds of thousands of distinct CDR3 sequences, less than 25% occurring once. This clonotype was seen repeatedly, ten times or more. The CDR3 is 14 residues long. The V and J ends lost 2 bases and 7 bases, in that order; junction bases with no gene match: 5. Germline CDR1 is SGHRS and CDR2 is YFSETQ.

Sequenced: blood. This receptor was taken from an older woman with Graves' ophthalmopathy. V usage is TRBV5-1 and J usage is TRBJ2-7, with 11 positions matching TRBD1. The CDR3 spells CASSFGQGAGEQYF. The CDR3 DNA is TGCGCCAGCAGCTTCGGACAGGGGGCCGGGGAGCAGTACTTC.